This T cell receptor beta chain was sequenced for a study of cytomegalovirus exposure and HLA in healthy donors. There are a few counts of this clone. Its antigen remains unknown. The CDR3 totals 16 residues. Trimming removed 3 bases from V and 0 bases from J, with 14 bases in between. The germline V gene has CDR1 SGHNT and CDR2 YYREEE (reference sequence). Study-wide findings and caveats: Segments of the TCR beta V type were, in most cases, productive about 87% or about 30% of the time in an earlier analysis. In vitro testing confirmed a few CMV-associated chains as specific for CMV antigens.

Amplification used 60 Vbeta primers and 13 Jbeta primers. Clones were read by immunoSEQ multiplex PCR, and TCRdb kept only the in-frame ones, dropping some. This table holds around 100,000 clones, 65% to 80% found once. The sequencing sample was made of PBMCs. This receptor was taken from a man younger than 40 in good health and CMV-seropositive. The gene calls are TRBV5-4 and TRBJ2-3; D perhaps matches TRBD2 (6 bases). CDR3 amino acids: CASSSRVGTSTDTQYF. The CDR3 DNA reads as TGTGCCAGCAGCTCTCGCGTGGGGACTAGCACAGATACGCAGTATTTT.